One and the same sample provided the 21 T cell receptor beta chains below, sequenced in a study of blood T cell repertoires in COVID-19. Repertoires were generated with immunoSEQ multiplex PCR, while TCRdb's copy carries only in-frame clones and drops some. Here the sample spans approximately 15,000 clones, about four fifths being singletons. The material sequenced was peripheral blood. All receptors come from a woman in her 70s with active COVID-19.

This sequence joins TRBV11-3 and TRBJ2-7; 7 bases are shared with TRBD2. V shed 1 base and J 7 bases; nucleotides not matched to a gene: 4. Per the germline V gene, CDR1 is SGHNT and CDR2 is YENEEA. The length of the CDR3 is 13 residues. Here the CDR3 DNA reads TGTGCCAGCAGCTTAGCGGGGGGAAGGGAGCAGTACTTC. Its protein product is CASSLAGGREQYF. Full variable domain (remainder filled in from reference TRBV11-3 and TRBJ2-7): EAGVVQSPRYKIIEKKQPVAFWCNPISGHNTLYWYLQNLGQGPELLIRYENEEAVDDSQLPKDRFSAERLKGVDSTLKIQPAELGDSAVYLCASSLAGGREQYFGPGTRLTVT.

The genes are TRBV7-2 and TRBJ2-1; perhaps TRBD1 as D (6 bases). Germline V CDR1 and CDR2: SGHTA, FQGNSA. The CDR3 runs to 15 residues. Trimming took 4 bases from V and 7 from J, leaving 17 bases between them. The CDR3 nucleotides are TGTGCCAGCAGCTCCCGGGACACGAGAACGAATGAGCAGTTCTTC. Translated, it gives CASSSRDTRTNEQFF. Complete variable domain (other parts from reference TRBV7-2 and TRBJ2-1): GAGVSQSPSNKVTEKGKDVELRCDPISGHTALYWYRQSLGQGLEFLIYFQGNSAPDKSGLPSDRFSAERTGGSVSTLTIQRTQQEDSAVYLCASSSRDTRTNEQFFGPGTRLTVL.

The chain uses TRBV18 and TRBJ1-1, with D possibly matching TRBD1 (5 bases). The CDR3 consists of 14 residues. Between the trimmed V and J ends, which lost 4 bases and 2 bases, there was a span of 11 bases. The germline V gene encodes CDR1 KGHSH and CDR2 LQKENI. CDR3 sequence (DNA): TGTGCCAGCTCACGGGAGGGGAGAAACACTGAAGCTTTCTTT. Residues: CASSREGRNTEAFF. The whole variable domain, filled in from reference TRBV18 and TRBJ1-1, reads NAGVMQNPRHLVRRRGQEARLRCSPMKGHSHVYWYRQLPEEGLKFMVYLQKENIIDESGMPKERFSAEFPKEGPSILRIQQVVRGDSAAYFCASSREGRNTEAFFGQGTRLTVV.

The chain couples TRBV6-4 to TRBJ2-7; 15 bases line up with TRBD2. J lost 1 base, V lost 11 bases, and 15 bases had no gene match. Germline V gene data show CDR1 as MRHNA and CDR2 as SNTAGT. The CDR3 covers 18 residues. The CDR3 DNA reads TGTGCCGGCTACATACTGGGACTAGCGGGAGGTTGGTCCTACGAGCAGTACTTC. As protein: CAGYILGLAGGWSYEQYF.

This chain connects TRBV7-3 to TRBJ2-1; 9 nucleotides align to TRBD1. Germline V gives CDR1 SGHTA, CDR2 FQGTGA. With 2 bases clipped from V and 1 base from J, the junction kept 0 bases outside the gene matches. There are 15 residues in the CDR3. The CDR3 DNA reads TGTGCCAGCAGCTTAGACAGGGGGTCCTACAATGAGCAGTTCTTC. Translated, it gives CASSLDRGSYNEQFF.

This clone was detected only a few times. V usage is TRBV6-6 and J usage is TRBJ1-2; TRBD1 agrees at 9 bases. CDR1 MNHNY and CDR2 SVGAGI come from the germline V gene (reference sequence). The CDR3 has 14 amino acids. V dropped 6 bases and J dropped 7; count of bases not matched to a gene: 9. CDR3 residues: CASRPGTGTGGYTF. The CDR3 DNA reads TGTGCCAGCAGGCCCGGGACAGGGACCGGTGGCTACACCTTC.

This clone was counted a single time. The V and J genes are TRBV6-6 and TRBJ2-7, with D maybe TRBD1 (6 bases). V was cut by 0 bases and J by 2 bases, with 11 bases left in between. Germline-derived CDR1 and CDR2 are MNHNY and SVGAGI (reference sequence). The CDR3 has 15 amino acids. The CDR3 here is CASSYSTGQTYEQYF. CDR3 in DNA: TGTGCCAGCAGTTACTCGACCGGACAGACCTACGAGCAGTACTTC.

CDR3 coding DNA: TGTGCCAGCAGCCAAGAAGGGAGCGGACCGGGGAACATTCAGTACTTC. Translation: CASSQEGSGPGNIQYF. The chain employs TRBV4-2 and TRBJ2-4, with a weak D call TRBD2 (5 bases). Germline CDR1 LGHNA, CDR2 YNFKEQ. V was cut by 0 bases and J by 7 bases, with 16 bases left in between. This CDR3 is built from 16 residues.

The rearrangement joins TRBV27 to TRBJ1-6; D not resolved. Germline CDR1 and CDR2: MNHEY and SMNVEV (reference sequence). Trimming cost V 1 base and J 0 bases, with 19 bases left between them. The CDR3 has 20 amino acids. The CDR3 loop is CASSLWVSIRVSSYNSPLHF. CDR3 in DNA: TGTGCCAGCAGTTTATGGGTCTCAATCCGGGTAAGCTCCTATAATTCACCCCTCCACTTT.

V is TRBV5-1 and J is TRBJ2-1, with D perhaps matching TRBD2 (6 bases). V lost 4 bases to trimming and J lost 7 bases, with 15 bases between them. The CDR3 has 14 residues. CDR1 SGHRS and CDR2 YFSETQ come from the germline V gene. DNA of the CDR3: TGCGCCAGCAGCGGGGCGGCAGGGAGGAATGAGCAGTTCTTC. As protein: CASSGAAGRNEQFF.

The chain links TRBV12-5 to TRBJ2-1; D might be TRBD2 (7 bases). V was pared by 7 bases and J by 7 bases, with 11 bases between. Looked up from germline, CDR1 is LGHNT and CDR2 is FRNRAP. The CDR3 totals 12 residues. The CDR3 here is CASASGTNEQFF. The CDR3 DNA reads TGTGCTAGTGCCAGCGGGACAAATGAGCAGTTCTTC.

This chain links TRBV7-6 with TRBJ2-2; 9 nucleotides align to TRBD1. Germline-derived CDR1 and CDR2 are SGHVS and FNYEAQ. V was pared by 1 base and J by 2 bases, with 20 bases of the junction left unmatched. The CDR3 totals 22 residues. The CDR3 region is CASSLEIWDRVAADQNTGELFF. As DNA, the CDR3 is TGTGCCAGCAGCTTAGAGATCTGGGACAGGGTGGCAGCGGATCAAAACACCGGGGAGCTGTTTTTT.

The rearrangement uses TRBV5-1 and TRBJ2-2; TRBD1 agrees at 10 bases. The CDR3 loop spans 17 amino acids. The germline V gene encodes CDR1 SGHRS and CDR2 YFSETQ. The V and J ends lost 0 bases and 3 bases, in that order; junction bases with no gene match: 5. CDR3 in DNA: TGCGCCAGCAGCTTGGCCGCTGGGACAGGGGACACCGGGGAGCTGTTTTTT. Its translation: CASSLAAGTGDTGELFF.

The V call is TRBV5-1, the J call TRBJ2-5, with 7 bases matching TRBD2. Germline trimming cut 4 bases from V and 5 bases from J; bases unmatched to any gene: 11. The CDR3 loop spans 15 amino acids. Germline CDR1 and CDR2: SGHRS and YFSETQ. CDR3 coding DNA: TGCGCCAGCAGCCGGGAGGCGGGAGTTGAGGAGACCCAGTACTTC. It specifies CASSREAGVEETQYF.

The J gene is TRBJ2-5, the V gene TRBV10-1, with a tentative D call TRBD2 (6 bases). V was trimmed by 6 bases and J by 3 bases, leaving 17 bases between them. The germline CDR1 and CDR2 sequences are WNHNN and SYGVQD (reference sequence). The CDR3 spans 15 residues. CDR3 sequence: CASSRGTPGKETQYF. CDR3 DNA: TGCGCCAGCAGCAGAGGGACTCCGGGAAAAGAGACCCAGTACTTC.

The CDR3, as DNA: TGTGCCAGCAGCATGGGACTAGCGGGAGGAGACGGCACAGATACGCAGTATTTT. Its protein product is CASSMGLAGGDGTDTQYF. V and J are TRBV9 and TRBJ2-3, with TRBD2 matching 15 bases. Trimming cost V 4 bases and J 1 base; bases outside gene matches: 7. Per germline, CDR1 SGDLS and CDR2 YYNGEE. This CDR3 has 18 amino acids. Supplemented by reference TRBV9 and TRBJ2-3, the full variable domain reads DSGVTQTPKHLITATGQRVTLRCSPRSGDLSVYWYQQSLDQGLQFLIQYYNGEERAKGNILERFSAQQFPDLHSELNLSSLELGDSALYFCASSMGLAGGDGTDTQYFGPGTRLTVL.

By sample fraction, this clone is medium-sized (0.01 to 0.1%). The chain is built from TRBV9 and TRBJ2-7; 10 bases map to TRBD1. V was pared by 3 bases and J by 4 bases, with 4 bases of the junction left unmatched. The CDR3 is 14 residues long. Germline V gene lookup returns CDR1 SGDLS and CDR2 YYNGEE. The CDR3 loop reads CASSGTGGKYEQYF. CDR3 bases: TGTGCCAGCAGCGGGACAGGGGGAAAGTACGAGCAGTACTTC.

V gene TRBV11-2 combines with J gene TRBJ2-5, with 7 positions matching TRBD1. This CDR3 comprises 16 residues. Germline CDR1 reads SGHAT; CDR2 reads FQNNGV. Trimming cost V 3 bases and J 1 base; bases outside gene matches: 8. The CDR3 is CASSFEGRGSQETQYF. CDR3 nucleotide sequence: TGTGCCAGCAGCTTTGAGGGCAGGGGGTCCCAAGAGACCCAGTACTTC.

The V gene is TRBV21-1, the J gene TRBJ1-6. TRBV21-1 constitutes a pseudogene. This CDR3 region has 15 residues. The CDR3 protein is CASSRGWPFYSPLHF. In DNA, the CDR3 is TGTGCCAGCAGCCGGGGTTGGCCTTTTTATTCACCCCTCCACTTT.

The rearrangement links TRBV7-2 to TRBJ2-1; 13 bases are shared with TRBD2. The CDR3 sequence is 15 residues long. V lost 6 bases and J lost 5; bases outside the gene matches: 4. Germline-derived CDR1 and CDR2 are SGHTA and FQGNSA. The CDR3 nucleotides read TGTGCCAGCAGTTGGACTAGCGGGAGCAACAATGAGCAGTTCTTC. Translation: CASSWTSGSNNEQFF.

The chain couples TRBV7-2 to TRBJ2-3, with D tentatively TRBD2 (5 bases). The germline CDR1 and CDR2 sequences are SGHTA and FQGNSA. The CDR3 contains 15 residues. The V gene lost 6 bases and the J gene lost 2 bases, with 15 bases spanning the gap. As DNA, the CDR3 is TGTGCCAGCAGAACCGGCGGGTCTGACACAGATACGCAGTATTTT. Residues: CASRTGGSDTDTQYF.